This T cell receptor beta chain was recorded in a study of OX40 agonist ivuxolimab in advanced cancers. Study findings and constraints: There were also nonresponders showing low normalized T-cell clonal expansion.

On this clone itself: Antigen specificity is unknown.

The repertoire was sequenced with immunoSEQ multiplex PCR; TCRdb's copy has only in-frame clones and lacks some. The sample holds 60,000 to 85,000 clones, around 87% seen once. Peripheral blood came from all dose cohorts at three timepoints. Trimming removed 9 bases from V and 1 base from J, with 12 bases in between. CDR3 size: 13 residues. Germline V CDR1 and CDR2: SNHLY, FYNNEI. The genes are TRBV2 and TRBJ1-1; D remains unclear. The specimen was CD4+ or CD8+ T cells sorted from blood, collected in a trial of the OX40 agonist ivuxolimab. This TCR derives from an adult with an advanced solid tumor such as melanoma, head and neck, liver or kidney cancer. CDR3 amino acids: CASRTGPNTEAFF. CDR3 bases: TGTGCCAGTAGAACTGGCCCGAACACTGAAGCTTTCTTT.